Only a few counts were recorded for the clone carrying this T cell receptor (beta chain). The data stem from a study of CD8 T cells in ankylosing spondylitis. Germline CDR1 DFQATT, CDR2 SNEGSKA (reference sequence). The length of the CDR3 is 14 residues. Trimming stripped 3 bases from V and 1 base from J, with 12 bases between. TCRdb re-analysed the 5' RACE reads in MiXCR, keeping a single row per CDR3 protein. This sample has just under 350,000 distinct CDR3 sequences; 14% to 15% occur once, and the top ten carry roughly 0.99%. The chain employs TRBV20-1 and TRBJ2-5; weak D call: TRBD1 (6 bases). The sequenced sample was blood, either unsorted or a sorted T cell fraction (not recorded which). The sequence was obtained from a male donor with ankylosing spondylitis or in good health (not recorded which). The CDR3 DNA sequence: TGCAGTGCTAGCCGAGGGACACCCCAAGAGACCCAGTACTTC. It specifies CSASRGTPQETQYF.